The clone carrying this T cell receptor (beta chain) appeared a single time. The antigen is undetermined. Exclusion of a patient followed from autoimmune disease history or systemic immunosuppression. This sample was taken from a study of OX40 agonist ivuxolimab in advanced cancers. General study results and limits: At doses 0.1 to 3.0 mg/kg, CD4+ and CD8+ clones expanded.

The table came from immunoSEQ multiplex PCR; TCRdb's copy has only in-frame clones and leaves some out. The top ten clones hold roughly 1.2% of a sample with fewer than 65,000 clones, roughly 89% of them seen once. This TCR was sampled from an adult with an advanced solid tumor such as melanoma, head and neck, liver or kidney cancer. The sample consisted of CD4+ or CD8+ T cells sorted from blood, taken in a trial of the OX40 agonist ivuxolimab.

CDR3 sequence (DNA): TGTGCCAGCAGTTCGCGGACAGGGGAGGAATACGAGCAGTACTTC. Amino acid sequence: CASSSRTGEEYEQYF. The chain couples TRBV27 to TRBJ2-7; 9 nucleotides agree with TRBD1. The V and J ends lost 4 bases and 4 bases, in that order; junction bases with no gene match: 8. The CDR3 is 15 residues long. In germline, CDR1 is MNHEY, CDR2 SMNVEV (reference sequence).